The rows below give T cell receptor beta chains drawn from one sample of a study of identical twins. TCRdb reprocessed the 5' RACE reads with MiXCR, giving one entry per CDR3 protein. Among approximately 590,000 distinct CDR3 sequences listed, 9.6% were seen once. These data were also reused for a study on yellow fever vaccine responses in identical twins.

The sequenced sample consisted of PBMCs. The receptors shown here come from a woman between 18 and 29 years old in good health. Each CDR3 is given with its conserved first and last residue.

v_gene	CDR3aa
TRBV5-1	CASSSQAAHTDTQYF
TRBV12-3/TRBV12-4	CASSRQVGSYEQYF
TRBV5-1	CASSLGLAGGTNTGELFF
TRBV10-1	CASSGITSGQSSYNEQFF
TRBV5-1	CASSLVAGASYNEQFF
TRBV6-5	CASSYDDTSNTGELFF
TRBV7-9	CASSPGGAVYEQYF
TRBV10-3	CAISEKGGSNTEAFF
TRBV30	CAWSAGPLPYF
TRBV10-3	CAISESQAVKDTQYF
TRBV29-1	CSALGQIQETQYF
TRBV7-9	CASSVFETQYF
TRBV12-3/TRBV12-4	CASRYDRADTQYF
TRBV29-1	CSVEGRINEQFF
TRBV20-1	CSAVLADKYNEQFF
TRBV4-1	CASSQDVETPTYEQYF
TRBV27	CASSRLQHRDEQFF
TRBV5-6	CASSLIAQRGELFF
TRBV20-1	CSARSGTGELFF
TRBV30	CAFTDRAYGYTF
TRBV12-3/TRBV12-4	CASSFTGGARTEAFF
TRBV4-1	CASSQDGPSGLGLFF
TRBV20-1	CSARDLLALSYEQYF
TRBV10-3	CAISRMTSSPEQFF
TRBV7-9	CASSRQDGPYEQYF
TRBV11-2	CASSLAGPTGEQFF
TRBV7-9	CASSLDLPNQPQHF
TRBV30	CAWSFPPRVGAVF
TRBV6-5	CASSYIGQGPSPLHF
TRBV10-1	CASSEGLRDTQYF
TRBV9	CASSVGIGGNEQFF
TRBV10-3	CAISEPTSHTYEQYF
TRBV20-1	CSAPNPREGRVDTQYF
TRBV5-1	CASSLGRGIKNIQYF
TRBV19	CASSIDSRSNQPQHF
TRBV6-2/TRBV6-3	CASSYSRTGYTF
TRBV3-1	CASSQGLAGSGNEQFF
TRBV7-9	CASSLAANTEAFF
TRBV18	CASSPGTGNSYEQYF
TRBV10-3	CAITKIAGETQYF
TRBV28	CASSWTASSYNSPLHF
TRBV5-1	CASSLDGGNSPLHF
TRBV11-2	CASSTDRGGGNEQFF
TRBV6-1	CASSIKGRSGSFYNEQFF
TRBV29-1	CSWRLAGGKNIQYF
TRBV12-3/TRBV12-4	CASSNNEQFF
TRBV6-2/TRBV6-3	CASSYRGQFEQYF
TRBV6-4	CASSASGTNNEQFF
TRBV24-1	CATRKSTSGGSDTQYF
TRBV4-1	CATSRRVGNEQYF
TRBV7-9	CASSQVTGMITEAFF
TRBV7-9	CASSLDGGYEQYF
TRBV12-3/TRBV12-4	CASSSLFRGEQFF
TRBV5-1	CASSLAGTANSGELFF
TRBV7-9	CASSLVDHQETQYF
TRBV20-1	CSARDVFGVQPQHF
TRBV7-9	CASRVPSAIHEQFF
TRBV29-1	CSVWDPNTGELFF
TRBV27	CASSKLPGQGADEQYF